The 25 T cell receptor beta chains presented below share a single source sample, sequenced in a study of blood T cell repertoires in COVID-19. Method: immunoSEQ multiplex PCR; TCRdb's copy keeps in-frame clones and lacks some. The data show a few hundred thousand clones, around four fifths seen once. Sequencing was carried out using peripheral blood. These receptors were obtained from a woman aged 50 to 60 with active or convalescent COVID-19.

For the CDR3, the DNA is TGTGCCATCAGTGATTGGGGCGCCGGCACAGATACGCAGTATTTT. Its protein is CAISDWGAGTDTQYF. V usage is TRBV10-3 and J usage is TRBJ2-3; D may be TRBD1 (5 bases). V lost 3 bases and J lost 1, with 11 bases in between. This CDR3 region has 15 residues. In germline, CDR1 is ENHRY, CDR2 SYGVKD.

V usage is TRBV5-1 and J usage is TRBJ1-6, with 7 bases aligning to TRBD1. V shed 8 bases and J 9 bases; nucleotides not matched to a gene: 11. CDR1 is SGHRS and CDR2 is YFSETQ in the germline V gene. This CDR3 is built from 14 residues. CDR3 amino acids: CASQTGTASSPLHF. The DNA for the CDR3 is TGCGCCAGTCAAACCGGGACAGCAAGTTCACCCCTCCACTTT.

The rearrangement uses TRBV12-3 or TRBV12-4 and TRBJ1-2; tentatively, D is TRBD1 (6 bases). Trimming cost V 6 bases and J 4 bases, with 12 bases left between them. This CDR3 spans 13 amino acids. This CDR3 is CASRRQERYGYTF. For the CDR3, the DNA is TGTGCCAGCAGGCGACAGGAACGCTATGGCTACACCTTC.

The chain employs TRBV5-5 and TRBJ1-6; 8 bases fit TRBD1. In germline, CDR1 is SGHKS, CDR2 YYEKEE (reference sequence). The CDR3 covers 14 residues. V dropped 4 bases and J dropped 6; count of bases not matched to a gene: 3. CDR3 residues: CASSQGARNSPLHF. CDR3 DNA sequence: TGTGCCAGCAGCCAGGGGGCGCGTAATTCACCCCTCCACTTT.

J is TRBJ2-7 and V is TRBV28; D not resolved. Germline CDR1 MDHEN, CDR2 SYDVKM. The CDR3 loop spans 12 amino acids. V dropped 4 bases and J dropped 7 bases, with 11 bases sitting between them. CDR3 in DNA: TGTGCCAGCAGTTCAGTCCACGAAGAGCAGTACTTC. This codes for CASSSVHEEQYF.

J is TRBJ2-1 and V is TRBV28; 8 nucleotides align to TRBD1. Germline loops: CDR1 MDHEN, CDR2 SYDVKM. Trimming removed 6 bases from V and 5 bases from J; junction bases left unmatched: 12. The CDR3 is made up of 16 amino acids. The CDR3 protein is CASRLGTRTGNNEQFF. As DNA, the CDR3 is TGTGCCAGCAGGCTAGGAACCCGGACAGGGAACAATGAGCAGTTCTTC.

Of note for this clone: The sample carries other DNA sequences with the same CDR3. This chain joins TRBV6-5 and TRBJ2-3; 11 bases line up with TRBD2. The CDR3 length is 14 residues. Germline CDR1 and CDR2: MNHEY and SVGAGI. V lost 6 bases to trimming and J lost 5 bases; unmatched junction nucleotides: 4. CDR3 sequence: CASSLGLAGDTQYF. CDR3 sequence (DNA): TGTGCCAGCAGCCTTGGACTAGCGGGAGATACGCAGTATTTT.

This clone was seen only a few times. The J gene is TRBJ2-2, the V gene TRBV27; perhaps TRBD2 as D (6 bases). The CDR3 runs to 16 residues. V lost 4 bases and J lost 0, with 12 bases in between. Germline values: CDR1 MNHEY, CDR2 SMNVEV (reference sequence). The CDR3 DNA reads as TGTGCCAGCAGTTCGTCCCTAGCGTCGAACACCGGGGAGCTGTTTTTT. Translated, it gives CASSSSLASNTGELFF.

V and J are TRBV19 and TRBJ2-3; D may be TRBD2 (6 bases). The CDR3 runs to 16 residues. Germline V lookup: CDR1 LNHDA, CDR2 SQIVND (reference sequence). Trimming stripped 4 bases from V and 1 base from J, with 15 bases between. CDR3 bases: TGTGCCAGTAGTAAATCTAGCGCCCGCCGCACAGATACGCAGTATTTT. It yields the protein CASSKSSARRTDTQYF.

The chain couples TRBV6-6 to TRBJ2-7; D unresolved. The CDR3 extends over 12 amino acids. The germline V gene has CDR1 MNHNY and CDR2 SVGAGI (reference sequence). V dropped 3 bases and J dropped 4 bases, with 7 bases sitting between them. The DNA of the CDR3 is TGTGCCAGCAGTTATTCTGTATACGAGCAGTACTTC. Protein sequence: CASSYSVYEQYF.

The chain recombines TRBV10-3 with TRBJ1-2, with 8 bases identical to TRBD1. Per germline, CDR1 ENHRY and CDR2 SYGVKD. The CDR3 has 16 amino acids. J gave up 0 bases and V 4 bases, and 7 bases lay outside the gene matches. CDR3 sequence: CAISVTDRVANYGYTF. CDR3 nucleotide sequence: TGTGCCATCAGTGTAACGGACAGGGTAGCTAACTATGGCTACACCTTC.

This rearrangement joins TRBV12-3 or TRBV12-4 to TRBJ2-3; D may be TRBD1 (6 bases). Trimming took 4 bases from V and 5 from J, leaving 7 bases between them. The CDR3 has 12 residues. CDR3 DNA: TGTGCCAGCAGTTCACAGGGAGATACGCAGTATTTT. Translation: CASSSQGDTQYF.

The chain joins TRBV7-9 to TRBJ2-7; 14 bases match TRBD2. The trim removed 2 bases at V and 5 bases at J, leaving 5 bases unmatched. CDR1 and CDR2 from the germline V gene are SEHNR and FQNEAQ (reference sequence). The CDR3 loop spans 16 amino acids. CDR3 DNA: TGTGCCAGCAGCTTAAGGTCGGGACTAGCGGGAGACGAGCAGTACTTC. Translated, it gives CASSLRSGLAGDEQYF.

This clone was detected many times. The chain recombines TRBV18 with TRBJ1-5; D is unresolved. Per the germline V gene, CDR1 is KGHSH and CDR2 is LQKENI. This CDR3 contains 14 residues. Trimming took 3 bases from V and 7 from J, leaving 13 bases between them. The chain's CDR3 is CASSPSGGEQPQHF. In DNA form, the CDR3 reads TGTGCCAGCTCACCTTCGGGTGGAGAACAGCCCCAGCATTTT.

The chain recombines TRBV28 with TRBJ1-6; TRBD1 is a possible D gene (5 bases). Per the germline V gene, CDR1 is MDHEN and CDR2 is SYDVKM. This CDR3 region has 13 residues. V dropped 7 bases and J dropped 11 bases, with 15 bases sitting between them. The DNA for the CDR3 is TGTGCCAGCACCCCAAGGGGATGGGCACCCCTCCACTTT. Protein: CASTPRGWAPLHF.

This clone occurred once. J is TRBJ1-1 and V is TRBV30; D gene uncertain. Germline V gene lookup returns CDR1 GTSNPN and CDR2 SVGIG (reference sequence). Trimming pared 3 bases from V and 11 bases from J, leaving 10 bases between. This CDR3 has 10 amino acids. The CDR3: CAWRGPVAFF. CDR3 nucleotide sequence: TGTGCCTGGAGGGGCCCGGTGGCTTTCTTT.

CDR3 sequence: CASSGRTGGGKAFF. In DNA form, the CDR3 reads TGTGCCAGCAGCGGGAGGACAGGGGGCGGGAAAGCTTTCTTT. The chain links TRBV9 to TRBJ1-1, with 11 positions matching TRBD1. The CDR3 totals 14 residues. The junction had 7 bases not matched to a gene; V was cut back by 3 bases and J by 9 bases. Germline V gene data show CDR1 as SGDLS and CDR2 as YYNGEE.

The V call is TRBV30, the J call TRBJ1-2; 7 bases map to TRBD1. Germline assignment: CDR1 GTSNPN and CDR2 SVGIG (reference sequence). The CDR3 sequence is 13 residues long. The junction had 8 bases not matched to a gene; V was cut back by 6 bases and J by 4 bases. The CDR3 loop reads CACNRDRPYGYTF. In nucleotides, the CDR3 is TGTGCCTGCAACCGGGACAGACCCTATGGCTACACCTTC.

V is TRBV7-3 and J is TRBJ2-2, with 11 bases fitting TRBD2. The CDR3 contains 15 residues. Losses at the gene ends were 3 bases for V and 8 bases for J; bases not matched to a gene: 5. Germline CDR1 is SGHTA and CDR2 is FQGTGA. The CDR3 sequence: CASSLASGRSGELFF. In DNA form, the CDR3 reads TGTGCCAGCAGCTTGGCTAGCGGGAGGTCAGGGGAGCTGTTTTTT.

This clone was observed a single time. J is TRBJ1-2 and V is TRBV28, with 7 bases that match TRBD1. Germline V lookup: CDR1 MDHEN, CDR2 SYDVKM. CDR3 length: 15 amino acids. The J segment lost 4 bases and the V segment lost 6 bases, leaving 11 bases of the junction unmatched. CDR3 DNA sequence: TGTGCCAGCAGCCCCGACAGGGACCTACTCTATGGCTACACCTTC. This translates into CASSPDRDLLYGYTF.

CDR3 nucleotides: TGTGCCACCAGCAGCAGCGAGAACACTGAAGCTTTCTTT. Amino acid sequence: CATSSSENTEAFF. The rearrangement uses TRBV15 and TRBJ1-1; D not certain. This CDR3 has 13 residues. Germline V lookup: CDR1 LNHNV, CDR2 YYDKDF (reference sequence). The V end was cut by 3 bases, the J end by 1 base, with 6 bases between.

The chain is built from TRBV7-2 and TRBJ2-3; D perhaps matches TRBD2 (6 bases). Trimming pared 1 base from V and 2 bases from J, leaving 16 bases between. Per germline, CDR1 SGHTA and CDR2 FQGNSA. CDR3 length equals 17 residues. The CDR3 DNA reads TGTGCCAGCAGCTTAGAACGGGGCGGGACCTACACAGATACGCAGTATTTT. Translating it yields CASSLERGGTYTDTQYF.

This chain joins TRBV10-1 and TRBJ2-1, with D possibly matching TRBD2 (7 bases). The CDR3 totals 14 residues. Trimming took off 4 bases at V and 10 bases at J, with 17 bases between the two ends. The germline V gene encodes CDR1 WNHNN and CDR2 SYGVQD (reference sequence). The CDR3 region is CASSGGGGGREQFF. As DNA, the CDR3 is TGCGCCAGCAGTGGGGGAGGCGGGGGCCGAGAGCAGTTCTTC.

The chain has TRBV7-9 and TRBJ2-1, with 16 nucleotides matching TRBD2. Germline values: CDR1 SEHNR, CDR2 FQNEAQ (reference sequence). This CDR3 region has 16 residues. V gave up 5 bases and J gave up 7 bases; unmatched junction bases: 5. The CDR3 loop reads CASSKGLAGGPNEQFF. CDR3 coding DNA: TGTGCCAGCAGCAAGGGACTAGCGGGAGGGCCGAATGAGCAGTTCTTC.

This chain joins TRBV6-5 and TRBJ2-7; D perhaps matches TRBD1 (6 bases). The germline V gene encodes CDR1 MNHEY and CDR2 SVGAGI. V lost 6 bases and J lost 3, with 21 bases in between. The CDR3 loop spans 16 amino acids. CDR3 in DNA: TGTGCCAGCAGATACAGAGATGGACAGCCGATCTACGAGCAGTACTTC. Translation: CASRYRDGQPIYEQYF.